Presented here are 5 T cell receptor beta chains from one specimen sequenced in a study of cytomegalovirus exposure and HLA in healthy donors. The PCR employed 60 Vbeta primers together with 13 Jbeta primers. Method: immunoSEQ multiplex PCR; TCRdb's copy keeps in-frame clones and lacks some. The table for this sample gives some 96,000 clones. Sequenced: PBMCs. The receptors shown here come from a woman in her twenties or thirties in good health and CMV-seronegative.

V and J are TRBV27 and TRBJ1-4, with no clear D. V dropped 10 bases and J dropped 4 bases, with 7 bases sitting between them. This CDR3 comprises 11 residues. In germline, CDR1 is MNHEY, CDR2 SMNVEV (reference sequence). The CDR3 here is CATVFNEKLFF. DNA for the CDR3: TGTGCCACTGTCTTTAATGAAAAACTGTTTTTT.

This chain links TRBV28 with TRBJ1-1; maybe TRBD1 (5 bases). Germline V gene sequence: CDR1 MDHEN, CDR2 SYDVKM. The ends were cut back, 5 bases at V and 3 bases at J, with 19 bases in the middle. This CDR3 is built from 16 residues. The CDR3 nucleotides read TGTGCCAGCAGTCTACCCGGTGGGGGGGATTACACTGAAGCTTTCTTT. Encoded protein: CASSLPGGGDYTEAFF.

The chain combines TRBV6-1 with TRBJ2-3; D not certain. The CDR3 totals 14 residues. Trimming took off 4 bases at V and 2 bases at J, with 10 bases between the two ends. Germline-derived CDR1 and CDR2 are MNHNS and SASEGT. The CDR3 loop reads CASSGGSTTDTQYF. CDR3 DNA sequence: TGTGCCAGCAGTGGAGGTTCCACCACAGATACGCAGTATTTT.

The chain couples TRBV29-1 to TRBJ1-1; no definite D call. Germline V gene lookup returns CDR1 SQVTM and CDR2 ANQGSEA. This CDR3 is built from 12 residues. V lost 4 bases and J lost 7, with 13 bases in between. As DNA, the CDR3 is TGCAGCGTTGCCTTCGATGGAGATGAAGCTTTCTTT. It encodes CSVAFDGDEAFF. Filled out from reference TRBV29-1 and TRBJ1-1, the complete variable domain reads SAVISQKPSRDICQRGTSLTIQCQVDSQVTMMFWYRQQPGQSLTLIATANQGSEATYESGFVIDKFPISRPNLTFSTLTVSNMSPEDSSIYLCSVAFDGDEAFFGQGTRLTVV.

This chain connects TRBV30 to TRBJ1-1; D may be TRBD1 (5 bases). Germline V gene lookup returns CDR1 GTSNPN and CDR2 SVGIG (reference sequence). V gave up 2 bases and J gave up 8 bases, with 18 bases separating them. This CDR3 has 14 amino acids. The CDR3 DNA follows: TGTGCCTGGAGTCTTGGGGCAGGGCTAGCGGAAGCTTTCTTT. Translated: CAWSLGAGLAEAFF.